The 13 T cell receptor beta chains below were found in one sample sequenced in a study of T cell responses to AZD1222 COVID-19 vaccine. The data were produced by immunoSEQ multiplex PCR, yet TCRdb's version contains in-frame clones alone and is incomplete. The sample holds some 130,000 clones, 91% seen once. The material was peripheral blood, obtained 28 days after the second AZD1222 dose. The source of these receptors is an adult who received the AZD1222 COVID-19 vaccine.

The gene calls are TRBV18 and TRBJ2-7, with 9 bases aligning to TRBD2. CDR3 length equals 14 residues. J was trimmed by 4 bases and V by 6 bases; bases with no gene match: 7. CDR1 is KGHSH, CDR2 LQKENI, per germline. The CDR3 protein is CASSPSGGTYEQYF. In DNA, the CDR3 is TGTGCCAGCTCCCCCAGCGGGGGGACGTACGAGCAGTACTTC.

The J gene is TRBJ1-2, the V gene TRBV19, with no clear D. V dropped 6 bases and J dropped 4 bases, with 18 bases sitting between them. Per germline, CDR1 LNHDA and CDR2 SQIVND (reference sequence). The CDR3 is made up of 15 amino acids. In DNA form, the CDR3 reads TGTGCCAGTAGCCTCCCCGGAGTACTTAGCTATGGCTACACCTTC. Translating gives CASSLPGVLSYGYTF.

The V and J genes are TRBV5-5 and TRBJ1-2; D is ambiguous. Germline CDR1 and CDR2: SGHKS and YYEKEE (reference sequence). V was cut by 0 bases and J by 1 base, with 7 bases left in between. This CDR3 region has 14 residues. The CDR3 protein is CASSLVPDNYGYTF. The CDR3 DNA reads TGTGCCAGCAGCTTGGTTCCCGATAACTATGGCTACACCTTC.

The rearrangement links TRBV5-1 to TRBJ2-4; tentatively, D is TRBD2 (6 bases). The CDR3 loop spans 15 amino acids. Deletions cut 2 bases from V and 2 bases from J, with 11 bases between. Per the germline V gene, CDR1 is SGHRS and CDR2 is YFSETQ. The CDR3 loop is CASSLFRGSKNIQYF. As DNA, the CDR3 is TGCGCCAGCAGCTTATTCCGGGGGTCCAAAAACATTCAGTACTTC.

The chain links TRBV5-5 to TRBJ2-2; a weak D match, TRBD1 (6 bases). This CDR3 region has 13 residues. Germline lookup yields CDR1 SGHKS and CDR2 YYEKEE (reference sequence). Trimming shortened V by 5 bases and J by 5 bases, and 10 bases separated the two germline ends. CDR3 in amino acids: CASRRGQTGELFF. CDR3 nucleotides: TGTGCCAGCAGACGAGGACAGACCGGGGAGCTGTTTTTT.

The V call is TRBV5-4, the J call TRBJ2-7; the match to TRBD2 covers 10 bases. V lost 4 bases and J lost 1; bases outside the gene matches: 5. The CDR3 sequence is 15 residues long. CDR1 and CDR2 from the germline V gene are SGHNT and YYREEE (reference sequence). The CDR3 DNA follows: TGTGCCAGCAGCCAAAGCGGGGGGGGTTCCTACGAGCAGTACTTC. Protein: CASSQSGGGSYEQYF. Supplemented by reference TRBV5-4 and TRBJ2-7, the full variable domain reads ETGVTQSPTHLIKTRGQQVTLRCSSQSGHNTVSWYQQALGQGPQFIFQYYREEENGRGNFPPRFSGLQFPNYSSELNVNALELDDSALYLCASSQSGGGSYEQYFGPGTRLTVT.

J is TRBJ2-1 and V is TRBV6-1, with a possible D match to TRBD1 (5 bases). There are 18 residues in the CDR3. The germline CDR1 and CDR2 sequences are MNHNS and SASEGT. V was cut by 3 bases and J by 1 base, with 19 bases left in between. The CDR3 DNA sequence: TGTGCCAGCAGTGAGCCCCTTTTCGGGCAGGGTTCCTACAATGAGCAGTTCTTC. It translates to CASSEPLFGQGSYNEQFF.

This rearrangement joins TRBV19 to TRBJ2-5; D is unclear. Per the germline V gene, CDR1 is LNHDA and CDR2 is SQIVND (reference sequence). The CDR3 totals 14 residues. V shed 1 base and J shed 2 bases, with 8 bases lying between them. The CDR3 region has the DNA TGTGCCAGTAGTATAGGGGCAGTTCAAGAGACCCAGTACTTC. Translating it yields CASSIGAVQETQYF.

The chain has TRBV6-6 and TRBJ2-7, with D unresolved. The CDR3 runs 12 residues. Germline V gene lookup returns CDR1 MNHNY and CDR2 SVGAGI (reference sequence). Trimming left V 5 bases short and J 4 bases short, with 9 bases between. Here the CDR3 reads CASSHKEYEQYF. CDR3 bases: TGTGCCAGCAGTCACAAGGAGTACGAGCAGTACTTC.

This rearrangement joins TRBV29-1 to TRBJ2-1, with D perhaps TRBD1 (6 bases). CDR3 length: 14 amino acids. Trimming removed 1 base from V and 4 bases from J, with 11 bases in between. Germline CDR1 and CDR2: SQVTM and ANQGSEA. The CDR3 reads CSVEGRGVYNEQFF. CDR3 nucleotides: TGCAGCGTTGAAGGCAGGGGAGTTTACAATGAGCAGTTCTTC.

This chain joins TRBV21-1 and TRBJ2-7; the table names TRBD1, a call not compared with the DNA. TRBV21-1 is reported as a pseudogene. The CDR3 is made up of 15 amino acids. The CDR3, as DNA: TGTGCCAGCAGCAAAAGGGACAGACACCACTACGAGCAGTACGTC. Protein: CASSKRDRHHYEQYV.

This clone was seen only once. V and J are TRBV3-1 (or the pseudogene TRBV3-2) and TRBJ2-3; 9 bases fit TRBD1. This CDR3 is built from 13 residues. The V segment lost 5 bases and the J segment 6 bases; nucleotides outside the gene matches: 3. The germline gives CDR1 LGHDT, CDR2 YNNKEL (reference sequence). CDR3 residues: CASSLQGADTQYF. The CDR3 DNA reads as TGTGCCAGCAGCTTACAGGGGGCCGATACGCAGTATTTT.

The chain couples TRBV19 to TRBJ1-5; the match to TRBD1 covers 8 bases. The J segment lost 2 bases and the V segment lost 7 bases, leaving 10 bases of the junction unmatched. The CDR3 sequence is 16 residues long. CDR1 is LNHDA and CDR2 is SQIVND in the germline V gene (reference sequence). CDR3 DNA: TGTGCCAGTATCCCACCAGGGGGCCTGGGCAATCAGCCCCAGCATTTT. As protein: CASIPPGGLGNQPQHF.